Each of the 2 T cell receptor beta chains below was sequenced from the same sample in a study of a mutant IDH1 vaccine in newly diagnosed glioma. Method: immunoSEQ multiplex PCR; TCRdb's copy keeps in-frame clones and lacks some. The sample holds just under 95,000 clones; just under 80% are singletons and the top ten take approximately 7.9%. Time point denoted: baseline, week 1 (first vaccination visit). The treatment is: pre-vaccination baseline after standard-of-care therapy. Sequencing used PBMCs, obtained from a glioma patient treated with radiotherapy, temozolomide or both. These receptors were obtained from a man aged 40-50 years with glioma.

CDR3 bases: TGTGCCAGCAGTTTATCTGTGGGAGGGCCGAGTGAGCAGTTCTTC. Amino acids: CASSLSVGGPSEQFF. J is TRBJ2-1 and V is TRBV28; 7 bases map to TRBD2. Trimming took 1 base from V and 9 from J; bases not matched to a gene: 9. The CDR3 has 15 amino acids. Looked up from germline, CDR1 is MDHEN and CDR2 is SYDVKM.

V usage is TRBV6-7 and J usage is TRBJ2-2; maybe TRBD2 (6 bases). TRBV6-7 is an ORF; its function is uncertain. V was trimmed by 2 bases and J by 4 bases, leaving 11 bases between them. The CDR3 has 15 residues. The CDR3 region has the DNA TGTGCCAGCAGTTACAGGGACTGCCTCACCGGGGAGCTGTTTTTT. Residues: CASSYRDCLTGELFF.